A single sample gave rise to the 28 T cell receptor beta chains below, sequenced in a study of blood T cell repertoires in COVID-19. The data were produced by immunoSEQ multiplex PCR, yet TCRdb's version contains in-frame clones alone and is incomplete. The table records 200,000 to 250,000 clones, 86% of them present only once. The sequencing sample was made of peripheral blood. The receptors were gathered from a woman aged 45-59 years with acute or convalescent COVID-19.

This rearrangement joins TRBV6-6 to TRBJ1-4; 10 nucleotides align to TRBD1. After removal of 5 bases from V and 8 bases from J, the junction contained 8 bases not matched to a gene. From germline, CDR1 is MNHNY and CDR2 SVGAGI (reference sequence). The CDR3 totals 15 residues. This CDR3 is CASSQGQGVWEKLFF. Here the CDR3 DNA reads TGTGCCAGCAGTCAAGGACAGGGGGTTTGGGAAAAACTGTTTTTT.

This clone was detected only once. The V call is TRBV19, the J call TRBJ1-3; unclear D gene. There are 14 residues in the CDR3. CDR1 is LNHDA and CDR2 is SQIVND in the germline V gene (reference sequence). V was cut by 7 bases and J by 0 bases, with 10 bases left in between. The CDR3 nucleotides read TGTGCCAGTAAGGGAGAGTTCTCTGGAAACACCATATATTTT. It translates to CASKGEFSGNTIYF.

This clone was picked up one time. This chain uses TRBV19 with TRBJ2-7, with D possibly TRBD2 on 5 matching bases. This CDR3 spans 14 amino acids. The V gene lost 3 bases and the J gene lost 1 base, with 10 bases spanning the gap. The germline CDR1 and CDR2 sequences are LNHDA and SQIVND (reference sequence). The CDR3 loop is CASSIIGNSYEQYF. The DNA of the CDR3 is TGTGCCAGTAGTATTATCGGGAATTCCTACGAGCAGTACTTC. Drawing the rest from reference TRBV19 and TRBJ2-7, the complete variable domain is DGGITQSPKYLFRKEGQNVTLSCEQNLNHDAMYWYRQDPGQGLRLIYYSQIVNDFQKGDIAEGYSVSREKKESFPLTVTSAQKNPTAFYLCASSIIGNSYEQYFGPGTRLTVT.

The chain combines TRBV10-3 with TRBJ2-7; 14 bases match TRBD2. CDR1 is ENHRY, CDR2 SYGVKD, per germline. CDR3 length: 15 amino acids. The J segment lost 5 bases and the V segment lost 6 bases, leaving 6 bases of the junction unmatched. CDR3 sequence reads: CAIRPGTSGRNEQYF. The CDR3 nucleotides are TGTGCCATCAGGCCCGGGACTAGCGGGAGAAACGAGCAGTACTTC.

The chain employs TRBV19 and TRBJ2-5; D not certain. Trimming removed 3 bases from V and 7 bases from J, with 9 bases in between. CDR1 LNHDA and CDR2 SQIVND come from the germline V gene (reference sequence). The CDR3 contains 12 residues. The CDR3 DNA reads TGTGCCAGTAGTATCGCCGGCGGGACCCAGTACTTC. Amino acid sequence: CASSIAGGTQYF. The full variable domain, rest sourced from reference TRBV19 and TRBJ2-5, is DGGITQSPKYLFRKEGQNVTLSCEQNLNHDAMYWYRQDPGQGLRLIYYSQIVNDFQKGDIAEGYSVSREKKESFPLTVTSAQKNPTAFYLCASSIAGGTQYFGPGTRLLVL.

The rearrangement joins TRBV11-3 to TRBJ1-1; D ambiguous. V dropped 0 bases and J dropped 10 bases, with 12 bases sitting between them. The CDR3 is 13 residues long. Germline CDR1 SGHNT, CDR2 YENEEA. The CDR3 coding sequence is TGTGCCAGCAGCTTAGATAACAGCCTTCGAGCTTTCTTT. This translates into CASSLDNSLRAFF.

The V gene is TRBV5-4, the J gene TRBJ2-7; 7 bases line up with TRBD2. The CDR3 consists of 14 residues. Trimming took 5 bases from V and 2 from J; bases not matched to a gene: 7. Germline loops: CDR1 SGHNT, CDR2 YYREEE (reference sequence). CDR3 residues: CASSGGGTTYEQYF. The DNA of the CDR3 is TGTGCCAGCAGTGGGGGAGGGACCACCTACGAGCAGTACTTC.

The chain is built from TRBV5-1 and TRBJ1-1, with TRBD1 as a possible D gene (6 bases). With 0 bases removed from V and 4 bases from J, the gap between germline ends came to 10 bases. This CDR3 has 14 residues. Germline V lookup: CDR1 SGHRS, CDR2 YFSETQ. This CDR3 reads CASSLVGTITEAFF. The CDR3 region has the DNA TGCGCCAGCAGCTTGGTGGGGACAATCACTGAAGCTTTCTTT.

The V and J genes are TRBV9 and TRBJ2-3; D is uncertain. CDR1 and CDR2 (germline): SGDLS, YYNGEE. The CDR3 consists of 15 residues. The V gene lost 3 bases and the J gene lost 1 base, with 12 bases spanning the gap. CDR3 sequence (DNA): TGTGCCAGCAGCGCCGTCCTCGGAGGCACAGATACGCAGTATTTT. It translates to CASSAVLGGTDTQYF.

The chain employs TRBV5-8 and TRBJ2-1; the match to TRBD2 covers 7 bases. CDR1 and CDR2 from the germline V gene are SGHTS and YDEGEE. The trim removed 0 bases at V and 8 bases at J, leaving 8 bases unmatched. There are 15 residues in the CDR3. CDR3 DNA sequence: TGTGCCAGCAGCTTGGAGGTTACGGGAGGCCATGAGCAGTTCTTC. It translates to CASSLEVTGGHEQFF.

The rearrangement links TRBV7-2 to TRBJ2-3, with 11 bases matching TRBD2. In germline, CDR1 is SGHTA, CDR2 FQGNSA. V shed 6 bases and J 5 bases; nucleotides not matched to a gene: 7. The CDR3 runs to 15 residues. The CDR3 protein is CASRAIAGGGDTQYF. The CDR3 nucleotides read TGTGCCAGCAGGGCTATAGCGGGAGGGGGAGATACGCAGTATTTT.

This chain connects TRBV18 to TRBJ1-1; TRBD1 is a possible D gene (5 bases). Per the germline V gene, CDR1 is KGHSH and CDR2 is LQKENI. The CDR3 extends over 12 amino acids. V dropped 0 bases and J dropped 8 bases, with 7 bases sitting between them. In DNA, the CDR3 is TGTGCCAGCTCACCACCGACAGAAGAAGCTTTCTTT. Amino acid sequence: CASSPPTEEAFF.

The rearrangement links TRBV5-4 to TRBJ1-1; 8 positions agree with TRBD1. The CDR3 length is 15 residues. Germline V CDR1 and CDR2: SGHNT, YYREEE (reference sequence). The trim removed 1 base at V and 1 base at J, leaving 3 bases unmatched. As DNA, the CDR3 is TGTGCCAGCAGCTTGAGACAGGGGAAGAACACTGAAGCTTTCTTT. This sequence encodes CASSLRQGKNTEAFF.

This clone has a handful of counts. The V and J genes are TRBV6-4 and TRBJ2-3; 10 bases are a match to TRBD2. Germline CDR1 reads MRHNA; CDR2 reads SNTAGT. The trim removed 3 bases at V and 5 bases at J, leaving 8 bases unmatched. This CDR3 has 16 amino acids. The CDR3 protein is CASSEEAGGRRDTQYF. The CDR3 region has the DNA TGTGCCAGCAGTGAAGAAGCGGGGGGGAGGAGAGATACGCAGTATTTT.

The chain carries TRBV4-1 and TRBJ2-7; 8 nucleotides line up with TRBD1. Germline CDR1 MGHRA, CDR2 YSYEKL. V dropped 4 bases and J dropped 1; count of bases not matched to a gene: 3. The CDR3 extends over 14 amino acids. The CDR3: CASSLTGGSYEQYF. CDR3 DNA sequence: TGCGCCAGCAGCCTTACAGGGGGATCCTACGAGCAGTACTTC.

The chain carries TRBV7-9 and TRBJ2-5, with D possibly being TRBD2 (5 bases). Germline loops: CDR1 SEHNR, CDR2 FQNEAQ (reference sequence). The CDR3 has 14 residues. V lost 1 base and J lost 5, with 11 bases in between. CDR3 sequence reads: CASSLVSGIETQYF. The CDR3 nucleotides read TGTGCCAGCAGCTTAGTTTCGGGGATTGAGACCCAGTACTTC. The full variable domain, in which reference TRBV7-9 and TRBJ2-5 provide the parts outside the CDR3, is DTGVSQNPRHKITKRGQNVTFRCDPISEHNRLYWYRQTLGQGPEFLTYFQNEAQLEKSRLLSDRFSAERPKGSFSTLEIQRTEQGDSAMYLCASSLVSGIETQYFGPGTRLLVL.

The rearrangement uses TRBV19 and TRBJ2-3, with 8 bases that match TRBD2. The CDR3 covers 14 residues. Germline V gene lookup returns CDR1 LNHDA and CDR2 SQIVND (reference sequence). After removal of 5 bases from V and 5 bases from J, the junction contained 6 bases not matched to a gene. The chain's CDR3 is CASSRAGVGDTQYF. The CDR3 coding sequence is TGTGCCAGTAGTCGAGCGGGAGTTGGAGATACGCAGTATTTT.

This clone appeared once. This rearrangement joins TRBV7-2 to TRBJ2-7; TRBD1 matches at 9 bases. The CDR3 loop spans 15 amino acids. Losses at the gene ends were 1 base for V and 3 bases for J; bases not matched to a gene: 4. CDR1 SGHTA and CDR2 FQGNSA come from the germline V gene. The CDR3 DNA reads TGTGCCAGCAGCTTAGGGGGGACAGGGCGCTACGAGCAGTACTTC. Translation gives CASSLGGTGRYEQYF.

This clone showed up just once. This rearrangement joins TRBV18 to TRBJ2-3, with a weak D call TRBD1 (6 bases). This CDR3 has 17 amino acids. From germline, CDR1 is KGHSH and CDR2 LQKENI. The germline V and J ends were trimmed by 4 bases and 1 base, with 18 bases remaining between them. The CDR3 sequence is CASSRYRDMLRTDTQYF. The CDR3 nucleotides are TGTGCCAGCTCACGATATAGGGACATGCTTCGCACAGATACGCAGTATTTT. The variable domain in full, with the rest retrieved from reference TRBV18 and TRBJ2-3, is NAGVMQNPRHLVRRRGQEARLRCSPMKGHSHVYWYRQLPEEGLKFMVYLQKENIIDESGMPKERFSAEFPKEGPSILRIQQVVRGDSAAYFCASSRYRDMLRTDTQYFGPGTRLTVL.

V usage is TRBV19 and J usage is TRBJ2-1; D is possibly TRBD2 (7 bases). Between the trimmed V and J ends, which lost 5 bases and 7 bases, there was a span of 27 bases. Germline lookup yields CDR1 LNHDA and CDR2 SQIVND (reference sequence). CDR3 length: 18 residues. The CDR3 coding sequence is TGTGCCAGTAGTCGGGATATCGTATGGCGGGGGCCCCTTAATGAGCAGTTCTTC. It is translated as CASSRDIVWRGPLNEQFF.

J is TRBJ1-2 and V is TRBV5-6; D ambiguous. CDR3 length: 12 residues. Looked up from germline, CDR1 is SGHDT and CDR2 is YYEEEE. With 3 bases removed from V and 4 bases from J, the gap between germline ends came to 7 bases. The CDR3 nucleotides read TGTGCCAGCAGCTCGAACAGCTATGGCTACACCTTC. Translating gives CASSSNSYGYTF. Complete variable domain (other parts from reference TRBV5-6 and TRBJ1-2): DAGVTQSPTHLIKTRGQQVTLRCSPKSGHDTVSWYQQALGQGPQFIFQYYEEEERQRGNFPDRFSGHQFPNYSSELNVNALLLGDSALYLCASSSNSYGYTFGSGTRLTVV.

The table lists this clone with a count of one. Written as DNA, the CDR3 is TGTGCCAGCAGCTTCCAGGGTTCTTCGTCCTACGAGCAGTACTTC. Translating gives CASSFQGSSSYEQYF. The chain combines TRBV5-5 with TRBJ2-7; possible D gene TRBD1, 5 bases. V lost 2 bases and J lost 1, with 13 bases in between. The CDR3 loop spans 15 amino acids. CDR1 and CDR2 (germline): SGHKS, YYEKEE (reference sequence).

The CDR3 region is CASSLRDYEETQYF. Here the CDR3 DNA reads TGTGCCAGCAGCTTGAGGGACTACGAAGAGACCCAGTACTTC. This chain joins TRBV5-4 and TRBJ2-5; TRBD2 matches 7 bases. CDR1 SGHNT and CDR2 YYREEE come from the germline V gene (reference sequence). This CDR3 contains 14 residues. The V segment lost 1 base and the J segment 3 bases; nucleotides outside the gene matches: 3.

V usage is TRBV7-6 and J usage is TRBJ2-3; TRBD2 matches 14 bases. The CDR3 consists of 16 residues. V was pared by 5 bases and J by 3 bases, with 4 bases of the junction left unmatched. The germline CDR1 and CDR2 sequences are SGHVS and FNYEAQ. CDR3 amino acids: CASSEGLAGGTDTQYF. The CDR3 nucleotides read TGTGCCAGCAGCGAAGGACTAGCGGGGGGAACAGATACGCAGTATTTT.

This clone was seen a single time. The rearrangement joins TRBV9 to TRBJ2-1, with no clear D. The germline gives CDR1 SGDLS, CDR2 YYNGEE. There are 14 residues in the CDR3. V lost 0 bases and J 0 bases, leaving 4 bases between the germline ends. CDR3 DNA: TGTGCCAGCAGCGTAGTTAACTCCTACAATGAGCAGTTCTTC. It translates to CASSVVNSYNEQFF. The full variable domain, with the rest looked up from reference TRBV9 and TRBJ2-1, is DSGVTQTPKHLITATGQRVTLRCSPRSGDLSVYWYQQSLDQGLQFLIQYYNGEERAKGNILERFSAQQFPDLHSELNLSSLELGDSALYFCASSVVNSYNEQFFGPGTRLTVL.

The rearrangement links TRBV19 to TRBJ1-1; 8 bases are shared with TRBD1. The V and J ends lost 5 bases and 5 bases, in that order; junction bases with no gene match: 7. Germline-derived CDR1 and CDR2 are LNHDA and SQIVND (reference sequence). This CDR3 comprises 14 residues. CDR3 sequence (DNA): TGTGCCAGTAGTGAACAGGGGGTTGGGACTGAAGCTTTCTTT. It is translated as CASSEQGVGTEAFF.

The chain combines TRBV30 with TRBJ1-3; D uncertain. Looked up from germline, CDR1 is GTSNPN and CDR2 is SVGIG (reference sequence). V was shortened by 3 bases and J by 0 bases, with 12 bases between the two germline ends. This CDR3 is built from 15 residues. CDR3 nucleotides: TGTGCCTGGAGGGGCCCCGGGAGCTCTGGAAACACCATATATTTT. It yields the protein CAWRGPGSSGNTIYF.

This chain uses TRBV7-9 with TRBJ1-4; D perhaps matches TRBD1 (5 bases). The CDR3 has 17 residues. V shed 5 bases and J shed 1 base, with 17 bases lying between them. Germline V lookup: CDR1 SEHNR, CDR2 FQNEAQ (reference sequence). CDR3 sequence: CASSEQAGRGTNEKLFF. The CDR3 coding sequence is TGTGCCAGCAGCGAGCAGGCAGGGCGAGGAACTAATGAAAAACTGTTTTTT.